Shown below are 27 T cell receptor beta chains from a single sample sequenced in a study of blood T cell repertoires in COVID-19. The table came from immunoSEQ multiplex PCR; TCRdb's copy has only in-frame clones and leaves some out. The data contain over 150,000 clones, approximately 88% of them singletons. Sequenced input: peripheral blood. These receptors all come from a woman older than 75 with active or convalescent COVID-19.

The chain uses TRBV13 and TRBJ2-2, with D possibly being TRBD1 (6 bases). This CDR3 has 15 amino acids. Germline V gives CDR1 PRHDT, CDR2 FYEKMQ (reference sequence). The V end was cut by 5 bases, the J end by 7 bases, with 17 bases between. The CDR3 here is CASSRQLQGRGELFF. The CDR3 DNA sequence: TGTGCCAGCAGCCGACAATTACAGGGCCGCGGGGAGCTGTTTTTT.

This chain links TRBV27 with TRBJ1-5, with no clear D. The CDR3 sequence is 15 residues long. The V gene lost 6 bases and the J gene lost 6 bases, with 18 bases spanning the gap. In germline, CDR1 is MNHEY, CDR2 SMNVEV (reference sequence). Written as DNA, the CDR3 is TGTGCCAGCAGCCCCGCGGCCAATACCGGTCAGCCCCAGCATTTT. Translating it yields CASSPAANTGQPQHF.

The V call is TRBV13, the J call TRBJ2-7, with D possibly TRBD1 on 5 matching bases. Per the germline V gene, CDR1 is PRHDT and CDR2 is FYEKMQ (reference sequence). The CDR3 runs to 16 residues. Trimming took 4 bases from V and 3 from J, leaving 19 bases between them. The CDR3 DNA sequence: TGTGCCAGCAGCTCCTTCGACAGCCTCGCTGACTACGAGCAGTACTTC. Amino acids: CASSSFDSLADYEQYF.

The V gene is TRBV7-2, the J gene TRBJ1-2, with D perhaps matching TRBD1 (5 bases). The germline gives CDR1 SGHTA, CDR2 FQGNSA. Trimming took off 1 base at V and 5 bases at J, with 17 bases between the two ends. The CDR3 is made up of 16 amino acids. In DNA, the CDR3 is TGTGCCAGCAGCTTAGATGGGGGGATGACGGTATATGGCTACACCTTC. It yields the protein CASSLDGGMTVYGYTF.

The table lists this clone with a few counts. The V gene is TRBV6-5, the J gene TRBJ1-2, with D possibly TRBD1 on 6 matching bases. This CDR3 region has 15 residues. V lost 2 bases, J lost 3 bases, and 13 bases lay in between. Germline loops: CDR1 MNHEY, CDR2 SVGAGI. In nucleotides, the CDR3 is TGTGCCAGCAGTTACCAGGGGCAGTCACACTATGGCTACACCTTC. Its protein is CASSYQGQSHYGYTF.

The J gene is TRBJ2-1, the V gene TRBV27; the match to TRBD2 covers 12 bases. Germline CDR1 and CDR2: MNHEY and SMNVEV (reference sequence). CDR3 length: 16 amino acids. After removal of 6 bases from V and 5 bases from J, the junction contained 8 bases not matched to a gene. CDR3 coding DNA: TGTGCCAGCAGGCAAGGGACTAGCGGGTCAAACAATGAGCAGTTCTTC. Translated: CASRQGTSGSNNEQFF.

Written as DNA, the CDR3 is TGTGCCAGTAGTCCCCCCGGGACAGGGAAAACTGAAGCTTTCTTT. It yields the protein CASSPPGTGKTEAFF. The chain carries TRBV19 and TRBJ1-1; TRBD1 aligns across 9 bases. Losses at the gene ends were 5 bases for V and 5 bases for J; bases not matched to a gene: 9. CDR1 and CDR2 from the germline V gene are LNHDA and SQIVND (reference sequence). The CDR3 covers 15 residues.

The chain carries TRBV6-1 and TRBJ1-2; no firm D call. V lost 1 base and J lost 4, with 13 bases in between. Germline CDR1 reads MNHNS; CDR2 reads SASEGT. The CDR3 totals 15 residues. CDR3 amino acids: CASSEEGRRGYGYTF. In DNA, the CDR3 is TGTGCCAGCAGTGAAGAGGGTCGTCGGGGCTATGGCTACACCTTC.

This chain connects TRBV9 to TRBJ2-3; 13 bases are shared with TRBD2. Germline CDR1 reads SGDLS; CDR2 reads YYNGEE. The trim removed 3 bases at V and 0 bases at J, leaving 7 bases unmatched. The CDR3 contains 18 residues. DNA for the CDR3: TGTGCCAGCAGCGCCCCGACTAGCGGGGGGACTAGCACAGATACGCAGTATTTT. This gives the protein CASSAPTSGGTSTDTQYF.

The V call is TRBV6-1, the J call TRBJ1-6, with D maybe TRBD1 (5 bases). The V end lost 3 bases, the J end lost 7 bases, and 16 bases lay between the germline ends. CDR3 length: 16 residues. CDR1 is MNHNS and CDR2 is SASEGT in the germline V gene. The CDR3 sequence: CASSESTNRQNSPLHF. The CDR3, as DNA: TGTGCCAGCAGTGAGTCAACGAACAGGCAGAATTCACCCCTCCACTTT.

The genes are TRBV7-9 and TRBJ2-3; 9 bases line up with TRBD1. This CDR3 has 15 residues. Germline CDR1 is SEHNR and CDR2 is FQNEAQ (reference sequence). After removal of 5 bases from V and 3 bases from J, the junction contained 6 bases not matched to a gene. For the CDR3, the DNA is TGTGCCAGCAGCCAGGGACAGGGTGTGACAGATACGCAGTATTTT. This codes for CASSQGQGVTDTQYF.

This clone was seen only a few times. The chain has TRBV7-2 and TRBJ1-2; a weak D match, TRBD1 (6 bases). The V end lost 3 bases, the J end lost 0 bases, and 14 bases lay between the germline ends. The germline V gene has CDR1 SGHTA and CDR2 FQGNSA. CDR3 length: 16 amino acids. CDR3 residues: CASSFAGRTANYGYTF. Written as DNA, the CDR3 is TGTGCCAGCAGCTTTGCAGGGCGGACAGCTAACTATGGCTACACCTTC.

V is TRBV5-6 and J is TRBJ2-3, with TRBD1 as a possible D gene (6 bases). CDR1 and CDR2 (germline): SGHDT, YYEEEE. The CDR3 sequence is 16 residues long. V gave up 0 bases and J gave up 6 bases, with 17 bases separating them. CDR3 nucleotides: TGTGCCAGCAGCTTGGTTCAGGGGCCCCTCTTCGATACGCAGTATTTT. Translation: CASSLVQGPLFDTQYF.

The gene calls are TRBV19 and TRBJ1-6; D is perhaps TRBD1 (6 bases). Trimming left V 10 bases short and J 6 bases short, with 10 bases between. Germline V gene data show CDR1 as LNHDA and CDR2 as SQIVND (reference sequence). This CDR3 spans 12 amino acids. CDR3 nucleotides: TGTGCCACACAGGGCGGTAATTCACCCCTCCACTTT. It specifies CATQGGNSPLHF.

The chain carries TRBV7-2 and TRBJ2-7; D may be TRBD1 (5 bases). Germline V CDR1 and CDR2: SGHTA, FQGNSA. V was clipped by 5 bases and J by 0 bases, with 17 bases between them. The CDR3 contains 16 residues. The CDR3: CASSHIGEPGSYEQYF. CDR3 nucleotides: TGTGCCAGCAGCCATATAGGGGAACCGGGCTCCTACGAGCAGTACTTC. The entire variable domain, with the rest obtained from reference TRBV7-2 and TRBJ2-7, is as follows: GAGVSQSPSNKVTEKGKDVELRCDPISGHTALYWYRQSLGQGLEFLIYFQGNSAPDKSGLPSDRFSAERTGGSVSTLTIQRTQQEDSAVYLCASSHIGEPGSYEQYFGPGTRLTVT.

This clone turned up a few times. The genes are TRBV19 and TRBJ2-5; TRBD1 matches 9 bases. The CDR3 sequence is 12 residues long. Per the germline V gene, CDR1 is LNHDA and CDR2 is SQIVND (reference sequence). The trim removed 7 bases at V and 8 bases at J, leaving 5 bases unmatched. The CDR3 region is CASTGQGSTQYF. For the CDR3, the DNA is TGTGCCAGTACGGGACAGGGAAGTACCCAGTACTTC.

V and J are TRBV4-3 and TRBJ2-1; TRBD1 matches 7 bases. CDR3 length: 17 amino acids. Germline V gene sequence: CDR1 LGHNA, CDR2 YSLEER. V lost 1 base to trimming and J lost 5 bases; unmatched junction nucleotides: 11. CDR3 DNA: TGCGCCAGCAGCCAAGTGTTAGATCTAGGGGGCAACAATGAGCAGTTCTTC. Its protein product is CASSQVLDLGGNNEQFF.

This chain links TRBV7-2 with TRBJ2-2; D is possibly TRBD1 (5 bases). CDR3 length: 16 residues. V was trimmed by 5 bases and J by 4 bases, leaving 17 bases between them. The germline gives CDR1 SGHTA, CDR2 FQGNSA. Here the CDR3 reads CASSQTAGKSTGELFF. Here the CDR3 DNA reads TGTGCCAGCAGCCAGACTGCAGGGAAGAGCACCGGGGAGCTGTTTTTT.

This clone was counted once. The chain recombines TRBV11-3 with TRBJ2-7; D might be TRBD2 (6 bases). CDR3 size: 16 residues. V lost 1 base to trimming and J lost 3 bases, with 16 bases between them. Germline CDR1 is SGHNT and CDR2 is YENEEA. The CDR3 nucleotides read TGTGCCAGCAGCTTAGGACCTCGGGGGAGCCTCTACGAGCAGTACTTC. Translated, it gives CASSLGPRGSLYEQYF.

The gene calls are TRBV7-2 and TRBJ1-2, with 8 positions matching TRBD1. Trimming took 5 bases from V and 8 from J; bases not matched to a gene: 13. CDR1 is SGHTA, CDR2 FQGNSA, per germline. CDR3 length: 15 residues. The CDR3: CASSPQPDREGGYTF. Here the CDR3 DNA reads TGTGCCAGCAGCCCCCAACCGGACAGGGAGGGGGGCTACACCTTC.

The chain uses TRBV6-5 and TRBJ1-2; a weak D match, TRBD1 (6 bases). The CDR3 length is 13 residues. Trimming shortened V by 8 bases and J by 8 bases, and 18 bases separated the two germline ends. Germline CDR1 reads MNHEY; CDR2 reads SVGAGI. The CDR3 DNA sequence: TGTGCCAGCCACCGGACAGCATGGGCGGGCTACACCTTC. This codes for CASHRTAWAGYTF.

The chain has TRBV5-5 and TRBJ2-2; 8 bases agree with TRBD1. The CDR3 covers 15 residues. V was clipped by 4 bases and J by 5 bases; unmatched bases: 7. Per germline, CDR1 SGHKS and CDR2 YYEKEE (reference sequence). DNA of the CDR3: TGTGCCAGCAGCCCGACCACAGGGGGGACCGGGGAGCTGTTTTTT. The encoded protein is CASSPTTGGTGELFF.

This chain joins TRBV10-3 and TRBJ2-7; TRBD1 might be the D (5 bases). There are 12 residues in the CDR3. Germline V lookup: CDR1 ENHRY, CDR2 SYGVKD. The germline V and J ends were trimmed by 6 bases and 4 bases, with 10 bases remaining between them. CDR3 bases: TGTGCCATCAGCCCGACAGAGTACGAGCAGTACTTC. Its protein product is CAISPTEYEQYF.

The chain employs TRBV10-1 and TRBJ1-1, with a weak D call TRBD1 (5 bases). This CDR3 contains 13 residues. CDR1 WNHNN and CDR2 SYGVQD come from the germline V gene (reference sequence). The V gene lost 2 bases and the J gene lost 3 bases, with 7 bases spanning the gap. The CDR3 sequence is CASSEPGDTEAFF. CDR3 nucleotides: TGCGCCAGCAGTGAGCCGGGGGACACTGAAGCTTTCTTT.

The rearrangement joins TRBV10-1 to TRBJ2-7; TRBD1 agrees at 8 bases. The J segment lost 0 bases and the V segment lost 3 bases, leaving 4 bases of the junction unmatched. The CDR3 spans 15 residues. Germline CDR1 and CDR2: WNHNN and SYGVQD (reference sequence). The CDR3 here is CASSDRTGSSYEQYF. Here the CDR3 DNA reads TGCGCCAGCAGTGATCGGACAGGGAGCTCCTACGAGCAGTACTTC.

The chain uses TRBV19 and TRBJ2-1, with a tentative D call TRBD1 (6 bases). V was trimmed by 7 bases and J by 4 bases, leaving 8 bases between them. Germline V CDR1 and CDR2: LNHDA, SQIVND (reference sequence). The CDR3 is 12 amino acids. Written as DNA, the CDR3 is TGTGCCAGTAACGGACAGTACAATGAGCAGTTCTTC. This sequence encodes CASNGQYNEQFF.

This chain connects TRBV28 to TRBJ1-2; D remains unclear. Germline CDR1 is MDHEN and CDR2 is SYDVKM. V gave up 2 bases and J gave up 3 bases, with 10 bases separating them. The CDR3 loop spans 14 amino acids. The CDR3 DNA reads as TGTGCCAGCAGTTTACTTGCAGGCCACTATGGCTACACCTTC. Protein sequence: CASSLLAGHYGYTF.